A selection of T cell receptor beta chains follows, all from one sample in a study of blood T cell repertoires in COVID-19. Only in-frame clones appear in the TCRdb table, and some are missing; sequencing was by immunoSEQ multiplex PCR. This table holds around 40,000 clones, roughly 87% found once. The source material was peripheral blood. The receptors derive from a human donor in a cohort sampled during active COVID-19. The CDR3 runs from the conserved cysteine through the conserved F or W.

J: TRBJ1-1
V: TRBV6-6
CDR3: CASSYPGTGNTEAFF

J: TRBJ2-1
V: TRBV30
CDR3: CAWSETGTVLFF

J: TRBJ2-7
V: TRBV6-5
CDR3: CASSYSKQAGAYEQYF

J: TRBJ2-5
V: TRBV4-1
CDR3: CASSHPGGQETQYF

J: TRBJ2-5
V: TRBV30
CDR3: CAWTSGFTETQYF

J: TRBJ2-1
V: TRBV21-1
CDR3: CASSNPPTSGNEQFF

J: TRBJ2-1
V: TRBV30
CDR3: CAWMGLVAGGRGSYNEQFF

J: TRBJ1-2
V: TRBV5-1
CDR3: CASSLRQGSSLNYGYTF

J: TRBJ2-1
V: TRBV19
CDR3: CASSKDRLASGGGYNEQFF

J: TRBJ1-1
V: TRBV5-5
CDR3: CASSLKWTLTEAFF

J: TRBJ1-1
V: TRBV29-1
CDR3: CSVGGGNTEAFF